A single sample is the source of the 32 T cell receptor beta chains below, sequenced in a study of OX40 agonist ivuxolimab in advanced cancers. The assay was immunoSEQ multiplex PCR, and TCRdb's table has in-frame clones only and misses some. The profile shows roughly 54,000 clones, almost 85% of them singletons. This material consisted of CD4+ or CD8+ T cells sorted from blood, taken in a trial of the OX40 agonist ivuxolimab. Receptors originate from an adult with an advanced solid tumor such as melanoma, head and neck, liver or kidney cancer.

This clone was observed a few times. The CDR3: CASSMRGQKETQYF. CDR3 nucleotides: TGTGCCAGTAGTATGAGGGGACAAAAAGAGACCCAGTACTTC. This chain uses TRBV19 with TRBJ2-5; D is perhaps TRBD1 (6 bases). Germline CDR1 LNHDA, CDR2 SQIVND (reference sequence). Trimming pared 3 bases from V and 3 bases from J, leaving 11 bases between. The CDR3 totals 14 residues.

This clone was seen once. The rearrangement uses TRBV25-1 and TRBJ2-5; maybe TRBD1 (5 bases). This CDR3 is built from 15 residues. The ends were cut back, 6 bases at V and 0 bases at J, with 14 bases in the middle. Looked up from germline, CDR1 is MGHDK and CDR2 is SYGVNS. CDR3 amino acids: CASRLDSSDQETQYF. In DNA form, the CDR3 reads TGTGCCAGCAGACTTGACAGCTCGGACCAAGAGACCCAGTACTTC.

The CDR3 is CASSSYLTRGYEQYF. The DNA of the CDR3 is TGTGCCAGCAGCTCGTACTTAACAAGGGGGTACGAGCAGTACTTC. The V gene is TRBV5-6, the J gene TRBJ2-7; the D gene is possibly TRBD1 (6 bases). V was cut by 3 bases and J by 4 bases, with 17 bases left in between. Germline V gives CDR1 SGHDT, CDR2 YYEEEE. The CDR3 sequence is 15 residues long.

The chain employs TRBV9 and TRBJ2-5; D is ambiguous. Trimming shortened V by 4 bases and J by 0 bases, and 10 bases separated the two germline ends. The CDR3 length is 14 residues. Germline V gene data show CDR1 as SGDLS and CDR2 as YYNGEE. The CDR3 DNA is TGTGCCAGCAGCCGGGCACGGTACCAAGAGACCCAGTACTTC. This codes for CASSRARYQETQYF.

CDR3 in DNA: TGTGCCAGCAGCGTAGATAGCGGGAGCCAGCAGTTCTTC. Its translation is CASSVDSGSQQFF. J is TRBJ2-1 and V is TRBV9; 9 bases map to TRBD2. V lost 0 bases, J lost 11 bases, and 3 bases stayed unmatched. This CDR3 contains 13 residues. Germline-derived CDR1 and CDR2 are SGDLS and YYNGEE.

The V and J genes are TRBV7-9 and TRBJ2-6, with D tentatively TRBD1 or TRBD2 (5 bases each). Germline V gene lookup returns CDR1 SEHNR and CDR2 FQNEAQ (reference sequence). The CDR3 covers 17 residues. The V gene lost 3 bases and the J gene lost 0 bases, with 12 bases spanning the gap. CDR3 loop: CASSLRGQSSGANVLTF. In DNA, the CDR3 is TGTGCCAGCAGCTTGAGGGGTCAAAGCTCTGGGGCCAACGTCCTGACTTTC.

The chain recombines TRBV2 with TRBJ1-1; D gene ambiguous. CDR1 SNHLY and CDR2 FYNNEI come from the germline V gene. The V gene lost 4 bases and the J gene lost 0 bases, with 6 bases spanning the gap. The CDR3 is made up of 13 amino acids. CDR3 coding DNA: TGTGCCAGCAGTGCAATGATGAACACTGAAGCTTTCTTT. Protein product: CASSAMMNTEAFF.

The V call is TRBV7-9, the J call TRBJ2-5; D perhaps matches TRBD1 (5 bases). Between the trimmed V and J ends, which lost 1 base and 5 bases, there was a span of 8 bases. The CDR3 sequence is 13 residues long. CDR1 and CDR2 (germline): SEHNR, FQNEAQ (reference sequence). Here the CDR3 reads CASSLGTTETQYF. In DNA, the CDR3 is TGTGCCAGCAGCTTAGGGACAACCGAGACCCAGTACTTC.

V is TRBV9 and J is TRBJ2-7; 10 nucleotides match TRBD2. This CDR3 spans 17 amino acids. The junction had 9 bases not matched to a gene; V was cut back by 0 bases and J by 3 bases. Germline lookup yields CDR1 SGDLS and CDR2 YYNGEE. The CDR3 DNA reads TGTGCCAGCAGCGTAGACGAGCTAGCGGGAGAAATCTACGAGCAGTACTTC. Residues: CASSVDELAGEIYEQYF.

The V and J genes are TRBV19 and TRBJ1-1, with 7 bases lining up with TRBD1. The V segment lost 5 bases and the J segment 7 bases; nucleotides outside the gene matches: 13. The CDR3 has 15 amino acids. Germline CDR1 and CDR2: LNHDA and SQIVND (reference sequence). The chain's CDR3 is CASSALRTGTLEAFF. The CDR3 nucleotides are TGTGCCAGTAGTGCACTAAGGACAGGTACTCTTGAAGCTTTCTTT.

The chain combines TRBV16 with TRBJ1-5; tentatively, D is TRBD1 (6 bases). The CDR3 runs 14 residues. Germline V gene data show CDR1 as KGHSY and CDR2 as FQNENV. V was clipped by 2 bases and J by 6 bases, with 11 bases between them. CDR3 loop: CASSQIQGSQPQHF. The CDR3 nucleotides are TGTGCCAGCAGCCAAATACAGGGAAGTCAGCCCCAGCATTTT.

This clone was seen a handful of times. J is TRBJ1-1 and V is TRBV5-1; D not resolved. The CDR3 is made up of 12 amino acids. Germline V gives CDR1 SGHRS, CDR2 YFSETQ. Deletions cut 4 bases from V and 8 bases from J, with 12 bases between. The chain's CDR3 is CASSLRNGEAFF. The CDR3 coding sequence is TGCGCCAGCAGCCTTCGGAACGGGGAAGCTTTCTTT. The full variable domain, rest sourced from reference TRBV5-1 and TRBJ1-1, is KAGVTQTPRYLIKTRGQQVTLSCSPISGHRSVSWYQQTPGQGLQFLFEYFSETQRNKGNFPGRFSGRQFSNSRSEMNVSTLELGDSALYLCASSLRNGEAFFGQGTRLTVV.

This clone was observed a few times. This sequence joins TRBV30 and TRBJ1-6; D is ambiguous. Germline CDR1 reads GTSNPN; CDR2 reads SVGIG (reference sequence). The V end was cut by 1 base, the J end by 6 bases, with 7 bases between. This CDR3 comprises 13 residues. The CDR3 loop is CAWSEQLNSPLHF. Written as DNA, the CDR3 is TGTGCCTGGAGTGAACAGCTTAATTCACCCCTCCACTTT.

The sample holds one count of this clone. The rearrangement joins TRBV11-2 to TRBJ1-4; 7 nucleotides match TRBD1. V lost 2 bases, J lost 5 bases, and 8 bases stayed unmatched. CDR1 SGHAT and CDR2 FQNNGV come from the germline V gene. The CDR3 contains 16 residues. Written as DNA, the CDR3 is TGTGCCAGCAGCTTAATAGGGGGACAGACAAATGAAAAACTGTTTTTT. It codes for CASSLIGGQTNEKLFF.

The chain recombines TRBV5-5 with TRBJ2-1; perhaps TRBD2 as D (5 bases). V gave up 4 bases and J gave up 0 bases, with 23 bases separating them. This CDR3 has 19 residues. The germline gives CDR1 SGHKS, CDR2 YYEKEE (reference sequence). The CDR3 nucleotides read TGTGCCAGCAGCCGAACGACTACAGTTTCTTCAAGCTCCTACAATGAGCAGTTCTTC. This gives the protein CASSRTTTVSSSSYNEQFF.

J is TRBJ1-3 and V is TRBV11-2; D unresolved. V gave up 0 bases and J gave up 4 bases, with 4 bases separating them. The germline CDR1 and CDR2 sequences are SGHAT and FQNNGV. The CDR3 covers 13 residues. The CDR3, as DNA: TGTGCCAGCAGCTTAGACAGGGGAAACACCATATATTTT. This gives the protein CASSLDRGNTIYF.

This sequence joins TRBV7-2 and TRBJ1-2, with D perhaps matching TRBD1 (5 bases). CDR3 size: 14 residues. Trimming left V 5 bases short and J 5 bases short, with 15 bases between. CDR1 is SGHTA, CDR2 FQGNSA, per germline. CDR3 DNA sequence: TGTGCCAGCAGCCGGGTGAGAGGGGCATATGGCTACACCTTC. This sequence encodes CASSRVRGAYGYTF.

The chain joins TRBV4-3 to TRBJ2-5; no firm D call. V shed 0 bases and J shed 7 bases, with 15 bases lying between them. CDR3 size: 15 residues. CDR1 LGHNA and CDR2 YSLEER come from the germline V gene. The CDR3, as DNA: TGCGCCAGCAGCCAAGATAGTGGCGCGTTGGGGACCCAGTACTTC. Amino acids: CASSQDSGALGTQYF.

The chain employs TRBV4-3 and TRBJ1-1; D gene unclear. The CDR3 length is 15 residues. V was cut by 2 bases and J by 2 bases, with 12 bases left in between. Germline lookup yields CDR1 LGHNA and CDR2 YSLEER. The CDR3: CASSQRLGANTEAFF. CDR3 bases: TGCGCCAGCAGCCAACGCTTAGGAGCCAACACTGAAGCTTTCTTT.

This chain uses TRBV28 with TRBJ2-7, with D maybe TRBD1 (6 bases). The CDR3 spans 15 residues. Deletions cut 2 bases from V and 3 bases from J, with 14 bases between. The germline V gene encodes CDR1 MDHEN and CDR2 SYDVKM. The CDR3 sequence is CASSLRSGANYEQYF. Written as DNA, the CDR3 is TGTGCCAGCAGTTTAAGGTCAGGGGCTAACTACGAGCAGTACTTC.

V usage is TRBV7-9 and J usage is TRBJ2-5; D may match TRBD1 or TRBD2 (5 bases each). V was shortened by 0 bases and J by 4 bases, with 6 bases between the two germline ends. Germline CDR1 reads SEHNR; CDR2 reads FQNEAQ (reference sequence). CDR3 length: 13 amino acids. This CDR3 reads CASSLAGVETQYF. As DNA, the CDR3 is TGTGCCAGCAGCTTAGCGGGGGTAGAGACCCAGTACTTC.

The V call is TRBV6-5, the J call TRBJ2-7; D is unresolved. Trimming removed 6 bases at V and 3 bases at J, with 6 bases between. This CDR3 spans 11 amino acids. CDR1 and CDR2 (germline): MNHEY, SVGAGI. The CDR3 reads CASSYIYEQYF. The CDR3, as DNA: TGTGCCAGCAGCTACATCTACGAGCAGTACTTC.

J is TRBJ2-2 and V is TRBV27, with unresolved D. Germline values: CDR1 MNHEY, CDR2 SMNVEV (reference sequence). This CDR3 contains 15 residues. Deletions cut 0 bases from V and 1 base from J, with 6 bases between. The CDR3 nucleotides are TGTGCCAGCAGTTTATCCACAGTGAACACCGGGGAGCTGTTTTTT. It specifies CASSLSTVNTGELFF.

This rearrangement joins TRBV18 to TRBJ2-3; D ambiguous. This CDR3 contains 16 residues. Germline lookup yields CDR1 KGHSH and CDR2 LQKENI. V gave up 3 bases and J gave up 4 bases, with 17 bases separating them. The CDR3 reads CASSPSPGLYPDTQYF. The CDR3 DNA reads as TGTGCCAGCTCACCCTCCCCCGGGCTCTACCCAGATACGCAGTATTTT.

With respect to this clone: Other DNA sequences within the sample encode an identical CDR3. V usage is TRBV6-5 and J usage is TRBJ1-1, with TRBD1 identical over 9 bases. Germline CDR1 reads MNHEY; CDR2 reads SVGAGI. J lost 10 bases, V lost 5 bases, and 8 bases had no gene match. The CDR3 loop spans 13 amino acids. The CDR3, as DNA: TGTGCCAGCAGTGGACCGGGACAGGGAGCAGCTTTCTTT. It translates to CASSGPGQGAAFF.

The chain recombines TRBV11-3 with TRBJ2-1, with D tentatively TRBD2 (5 bases). CDR1 and CDR2 (germline): SGHNT, YENEEA. Trimming took off 1 base at V and 7 bases at J, with 11 bases between the two ends. The CDR3 totals 14 residues. The CDR3 nucleotides are TGTGCCAGCAGCTTAGTGGGAGCGGCAAATGAGCAGTTCTTC. Translated, it gives CASSLVGAANEQFF.

The V and J genes are TRBV7-8 and TRBJ1-1; TRBD1 might be the D (6 bases). The V end lost 2 bases, the J end lost 7 bases, and 14 bases lay between the germline ends. CDR1 and CDR2 from the germline V gene are SGHVS and FQNEAQ. CDR3 size: 14 residues. The CDR3 DNA reads as TGTGCCAGCAGCTTAAGAGGGGGGGAAGGTGAAGCTTTCTTT. It translates to CASSLRGGEGEAFF.

V gene TRBV28 combines with J gene TRBJ2-7, with D tentatively TRBD1 (6 bases). V gave up 4 bases and J gave up 0 bases, with 16 bases separating them. The CDR3 loop spans 16 amino acids. The germline V gene encodes CDR1 MDHEN and CDR2 SYDVKM. The CDR3 reads CASSSPGVTSSYEQYF. CDR3 nucleotide sequence: TGTGCCAGCAGTTCCCCAGGGGTTACCAGCTCCTACGAGCAGTACTTC.

The genes are TRBV5-1 and TRBJ2-3; TRBD2 matches 9 bases. Germline values: CDR1 SGHRS, CDR2 YFSETQ. The CDR3 sequence is 16 residues long. The junction had 6 bases not matched to a gene; V was cut back by 0 bases and J by 4 bases. Here the CDR3 reads CASSLAAGGPPDTQYF. The DNA of the CDR3 is TGCGCCAGCAGCTTGGCCGCGGGAGGGCCTCCAGATACGCAGTATTTT.

The J gene is TRBJ1-5, the V gene TRBV7-9; D unresolved. Trimming left V 1 base short and J 0 bases short, with 10 bases between. Germline V gene sequence: CDR1 SEHNR, CDR2 FQNEAQ (reference sequence). The CDR3 is made up of 16 amino acids. In DNA, the CDR3 is TGTGCCAGCAGCTTAGGGACTGTTCATAGCAATCAGCCCCAGCATTTT. Translation gives CASSLGTVHSNQPQHF.

This sequence joins TRBV4-1 and TRBJ2-6, with D hard to call. This CDR3 region has 15 residues. Germline V lookup: CDR1 MGHRA, CDR2 YSYEKL. V lost 2 bases and J lost 2, with 7 bases in between. CDR3 coding DNA: TGCGCCAGCAGCCAAATAACAACTGGGGCCAACGTCCTGACTTTC. Translating it yields CASSQITTGANVLTF.

The chain carries TRBV7-9 and TRBJ2-1; 12 bases match TRBD2. The CDR3 totals 14 residues. Unmatched junction bases numbered 3, after V lost 5 bases and J lost 7 bases. CDR1 is SEHNR and CDR2 is FQNEAQ in the germline V gene (reference sequence). CDR3 in DNA: TGTGCCAGCAGCCCGGGGACTAGCGGGAATGAGCAGTTCTTC. This encodes CASSPGTSGNEQFF.